This note documents a single T cell receptor (beta chain) sequence. The sample belongs to a study of blood T cell repertoires in COVID-19. Across the whole study: Sites across the United States, Italy and Spain contributed samples from acute and convalescent COVID-19.

The repertoire was sequenced with immunoSEQ multiplex PCR; TCRdb's copy has only in-frame clones and lacks some. The repertoire holds just over 90,000 clones, with roughly 79% as singletons. CDR1 MGHRA and CDR2 YSYEKL come from the germline V gene. The V gene end was trimmed by 0 bases and the J gene end by 8 bases; junction bases not matched to a gene: 3. The CDR3 contains 15 residues. The genes are TRBV4-1 and TRBJ1-6; 8 bases agree with TRBD1. Specimen: peripheral blood. The origin of this receptor is a human donor in a cohort sampled during active COVID-19. The CDR3 region is CASSQEQGAYSPLHF. Here the CDR3 DNA reads TGCGCCAGCAGCCAAGAGCAGGGGGCCTATTCACCCCTCCACTTT.